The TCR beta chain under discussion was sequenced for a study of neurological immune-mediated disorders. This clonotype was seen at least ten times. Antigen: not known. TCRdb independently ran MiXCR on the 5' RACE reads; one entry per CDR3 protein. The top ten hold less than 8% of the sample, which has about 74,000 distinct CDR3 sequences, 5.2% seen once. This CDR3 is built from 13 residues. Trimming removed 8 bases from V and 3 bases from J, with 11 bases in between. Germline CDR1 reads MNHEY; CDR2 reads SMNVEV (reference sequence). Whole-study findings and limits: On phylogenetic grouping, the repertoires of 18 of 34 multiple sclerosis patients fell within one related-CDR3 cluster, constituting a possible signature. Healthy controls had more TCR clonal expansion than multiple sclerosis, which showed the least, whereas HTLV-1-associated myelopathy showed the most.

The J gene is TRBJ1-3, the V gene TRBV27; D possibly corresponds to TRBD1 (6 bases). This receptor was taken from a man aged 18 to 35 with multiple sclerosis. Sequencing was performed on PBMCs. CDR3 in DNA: TGTGCCAGCGCTACAGGGAATGGAAACACCATATATTTT. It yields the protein CASATGNGNTIYF.